This record covers a single T cell receptor beta chain. This clone was seen a few times. Its antigen remains undetermined. No base-level quality is on record; no much larger clone is a single base apart. The donors were healthy, HIV-negative adults with no recently reported acute infections or vaccinations. All donors were Caucasian adults living in Nashville, Tennessee, USA. CD4+ T cells were enriched through magnetic negative selection, after which naive cells were positively selected on CD45RA and the remaining negative fraction served as the memory subset. Blood was obtained by leukapheresis, after which PBMCs were separated by Ficoll-Histopaque density gradient centrifugation and cryopreserved in liquid nitrogen vapor phase. Analytical flow cytometry was used to check the purity and quantity of every magnetically sorted T cell population. Each sorted fraction had its genomic DNA isolated and then quantified by UV absorbance on a Nanodrop 2000c.

Reading from cysteine to phenylalanine, the CDR3 counts 14 amino acids. Left in the record is the CDR3 DNA by itself, 42 bases read in frame from the first base. At the junction V is shortened by 4 bases and J by 7 bases, with 14 bases in between. CDR1 and CDR2 (SGDLS, YYNGEE) derive from the germline V gene. Using the deep immunoSEQ assay, TCR CDR3 regions were amplified from genomic DNA by multiplex PCR. Extracted genomic DNA from each cell subset was distributed evenly across all wells of several immunoSEQ 96-well plates, and each plate was treated as a replicate. For sorted subsets, 200 to 250 ng of genomic DNA, equivalent to roughly 33,000 T cell genomes, went into each replicate PCR. Purified libraries were quantified with a Qubit 3.0 fluorometer, sized on a Bioanalyzer 2100, and re-quantified with the KAPA Library Quantification kit. Each immunoSEQ 96-well plate was sequenced on its own single-read 150-cycle Illumina NextSeq 550 flow cell. Per the original workflow: The immunoSEQ output contained only junctional sequences without quality scores, so filtering could not match that applied to full-length reads. To assign V/J genes and CDR3, sequences were annotated against IMGT germline references using PyIR, a Python wrapper for IgBLAST v1.9. Any read was removed if the V/J assignment was weak (E-value above 1e-6), the CDR3 was missing, or the read contained stop codons, out-of-frame junctions, or ambiguous translated residues. V3J clonotypes were defined as sequences sharing an identical inferred V gene, J gene, and CDR3 amino acid sequence. The percentage overlap between two repertoires was calculated by dividing the number of shared unique clonotypes by the size of the smaller repertoire. Repertoire richness was assessed with RTK rarefaction, the Chao1 estimator, and Recon v2.1 estimates of unobserved clonotypes. Generation probabilities for all TCRbeta clonotypes obtained by the gDNA method from a handful of donors were computed using OLGA. What TCRdb holds here is the immuneACCESS table cut down to in-frame rearrangements. Part of the clones is not present; checked against another copy, under half of the missing clones reflect an unresolved V gene, and the others are unexplained. The DNA was the basis for D and trimming; V, J and clone size are from that table. Counted in this sample were about 1.4 million clones; 96% of them appeared once. Clones ranked in the top ten supply 0.95% to 1.5% of the sample.

The record originates from a study of shared clonotypes between healthy human individuals (dated by TCRdb to the early 2020s). Background for the entire study: Three men and a couple of women, aged 18 to 49 years, made up the cohort. For each donor, CD4 naive and CD4 memory were each run on three plates, CD8 naive on two plates, and CD8 memory on one plate. Different laboratories and diverse techniques were used to prepare libraries and sequence TCR repertoires, to increase sequencing depth and limit assay-specific biases. Leukapheresis yielded between about 0.85 and 9.5 billion PBMCs per donor. To estimate repertoire size and how much clonotypes are shared between individuals, the study performed deep sequencing of blood TCR repertoires from roughly five healthy adults. Beyond this particular receptor, the publication reports: Even with the large sequencing depth, rarefaction of the sorted-subset datasets indicated that sequencing was incomplete. Only blood was sampled, and tissue TCR repertoires likely differ from those in blood. Higher generation probabilities were observed for clonotypes shared by all four sorted-subset donors than for non-shared clonotypes. Estimated clonotype richness was generally larger for naive than for memory subsets. Based on pairwise subsampling, the degree of clonotype sharing among donors was expected to be affected by sequencing depth. About 5% of naive CD4, 3.5% of naive CD8, about 2.5% of memory CD4, and over 0.35% of memory CD8 clonotypes were shared across a few donors. Because the study included a small number of donors, the genetic and exposure-history diversity represented was limited.

Sequencing used naive CD4+ T cells sorted from blood. This specimen's cell subset or site label, per the study, means: CD45RA+ positively selected. This chain is built from TRBV9 and TRBJ1-4; the D gene cannot be named for sure. The sequence derives from a young man in good health. For the CDR3, the sequence is CASSRGSGGEKLFF. The nucleotide sequence reads TGTGCCAGCAGCCGCGGCAGCGGAGGTGAAAAACTGTTTTTT. Supplemented by the reference TRBV9 and TRBJ1-4 proteins around the CDR3, the complete variable domain is DSGVTQTPKHLITATGQRVTLRCSPRSGDLSVYWYQQSLDQGLQFLIQYYNGEERAKGNILERFSAQQFPDLHSELNLSSLELGDSALYFCASSRGSGGEKLFFGSGTQLSVL.